This TCR beta chain was captured in a study of shared clonotypes between healthy human individuals. General study results and limits: Unshared clonotypes carried lower generation probabilities than those common to all four donors. Blood was the sole source, and tissue repertoires probably differ.

Original analysis: Junction-only sequences without quality scores came from ImmunoSEQ, so filtering differed. The protocol was immunoSEQ multiplex PCR, while the TCRdb copy is restricted to in-frame clones and leaves out a portion. That table furnishes V, J and clone size, whereas the DNA furnished D and trimming. The sample has 1,400,000 or so clones, approximately 98.5% seen once. The CDR3 spans 19 residues. Trimming removed 0 bases from V and 4 bases from J, with 24 bases in between. Germline V CDR1 and CDR2: SGDLS, YYNGEE. As concerns this clone: Its antigen is not identified.

The specimen sequenced was naive CD4+ T cells sorted from blood. The subset was: CD45RA+ positively selected. The receptor comes from a man aged 30 to 45 in good health. This rearrangement joins TRBV9 to TRBJ2-3; tentatively, D is TRBD2 (6 bases). In DNA form, the CDR3 reads TGTGCCAGCAGCGTAGCCCCGGCCGTCCGGAGGAGGGTCCCAGATACGCAGTATTTT. This sequence encodes CASSVAPAVRRRVPDTQYF.